One T cell receptor (beta chain) is described in this entry. The sample comes from a study of blood T cell repertoires in COVID-19. About the study: Whether acute or convalescent, the COVID-19 samples came from the United States, Italy and Spain. The analysed material was cDNA or gDNA that came from T cells, B-cell-depleted T cells, or PBMCs.

Germline V gene sequence: CDR1 SGHAT, CDR2 FQNNGV. V shed 5 bases, J shed 7 bases, and the junction held 8 bases outside the gene matches. The CDR3 sequence is 15 residues long. Original processing methods: Amplification of reference gene primers was used by the study to estimate nucleated cell counts. Method: immunoSEQ multiplex PCR; TCRdb's copy keeps in-frame clones and lacks some. The V and J calls and the clone size are those of that table, but D and trimming were determined from the DNA. The table has some 90,000 clones, about 80% seen once; the top ten hold approximately 10%. V is TRBV11-2 and J is TRBJ1-6, with 7 bases aligning to TRBD1. The receptor was isolated from a woman in her seventies with acute or convalescent COVID-19. The sample consisted of peripheral blood. The CDR3 reads CASSPTGLGNSPLHF. The DNA of the CDR3 is TGTGCCAGCAGCCCGACAGGGCTGGGGAATTCACCCCTCCACTTT.